This T cell receptor (beta chain) was sequenced during a study of cytomegalovirus exposure and HLA in healthy donors. Notes on the study in general: In a later analysis, most CMV-associated TCR beta chains appeared HLA-restricted. A later analysis reportedly identified an Asian-associated ancestry cluster as carrying fewer N-insertions than the roughly 720-donor mean.

The count of this clone is one. Its target is not known. Germline and junction disagree at one end, which may indicate a read error. The CDR3 contains 15 residues. Per germline, CDR1 SEHNR and CDR2 FQNEAQ (reference sequence). The PCR was carried out with 60 Vbeta primers and 13 Jbeta primers. The assay was immunoSEQ multiplex PCR, and TCRdb's table has in-frame clones only and misses some. The repertoire holds 200,000 to 250,000 clones, with more than 75% as singletons. This receptor was identified in a human donor in good health. The sequenced sample was PBMCs. The genes are TRBV7-9 and TRBJ2-7; 10 nucleotides match TRBD1. CDR3 DNA: TGTTCCAGCAGCTTATTGGGGACAGGGGCCTACGAGCAGTACTTC. Residues: CSSSLLGTGAYEQYF.